Following are 27 T cell receptor beta chains from one sample sequenced in a study of PD-1 blockade in classical Hodgkin lymphoma. The time point denotes: newly diagnosed, previously untreated cHL patient sample. Data came from immunoSEQ multiplex PCR; TCRdb stores just in-frame clones and leaves some out. This table holds roughly 77,000 clones, 93% found once. The sequencing input was peripheral blood mononuclear cells (PBMCs). The receptors come from a human donor with classical Hodgkin lymphoma.

This chain connects TRBV9 to TRBJ1-2; maybe TRBD1 (5 bases). V was trimmed by 4 bases and J by 5 bases, leaving 12 bases between them. CDR1 and CDR2 (germline): SGDLS, YYNGEE. CDR3 size: 13 residues. The CDR3 DNA follows: TGTGCCAGCAGCTACGACAGTGGTTATGGCTACACCTTC. Translating gives CASSYDSGYGYTF.

The gene calls are TRBV7-9 and TRBJ1-2; D not resolved. The CDR3 extends over 13 amino acids. Germline V lookup: CDR1 SEHNR, CDR2 FQNEAQ (reference sequence). V lost 8 bases to trimming and J lost 4 bases, with 14 bases between them. This chain's CDR3 is CASYDISAYGYTF. DNA for the CDR3: TGTGCCAGCTACGACATATCAGCCTATGGCTACACCTTC.

The J gene is TRBJ2-3, the V gene TRBV9; D remains ambiguous. The CDR3 is 14 residues long. Trimming left V 2 bases short and J 4 bases short, with 11 bases between. Germline loops: CDR1 SGDLS, CDR2 YYNGEE. The DNA of the CDR3 is TGTGCCAGCAGCGTGCCCCCGGTGCCAGATACGCAGTATTTT. Amino acids: CASSVPPVPDTQYF.

This clone was found once. The rearrangement uses TRBV7-8 and TRBJ2-7; 7 bases align to TRBD2. Germline V lookup: CDR1 SGHVS, CDR2 FQNEAQ. The CDR3 contains 15 residues. V lost 5 bases, J lost 2 bases, and 9 bases stayed unmatched. CDR3 sequence: CASSPAIAGAYEQYF. The DNA for the CDR3 is TGTGCCAGCAGCCCCGCCATAGCGGGTGCCTACGAGCAGTACTTC. The full variable domain, rest sourced from reference TRBV7-8 and TRBJ2-7, is GAGVSQSPRYKVAKRGQDVALRCDPISGHVSLFWYQQALGQGPEFLTYFQNEAQLDKSGLPSDRFFAERPEGSVSTLKIQRTQQEDSAVYLCASSPAIAGAYEQYFGPGTRLTVT.

This chain joins TRBV4-3 and TRBJ1-2; D remains ambiguous. The germline V gene encodes CDR1 LGHNA and CDR2 YSLEER. The ends were cut back, 0 bases at V and 7 bases at J, with 9 bases in the middle. The CDR3 consists of 13 residues. The CDR3 DNA reads as TGCGCCAGCAGCCAAGATTGGGGTGGTGGCTACACCTTC. Protein product: CASSQDWGGGYTF.

The chain has TRBV28 and TRBJ1-2; possibly TRBD1 for D (6 bases). CDR1 MDHEN and CDR2 SYDVKM come from the germline V gene. V shed 6 bases and J shed 0 bases, with 14 bases lying between them. This CDR3 has 15 residues. Here the CDR3 reads CASSSWGTTNYGYTF. The CDR3 DNA reads as TGTGCCAGCAGCTCCTGGGGGACAACTAACTATGGCTACACCTTC.

This chain connects TRBV6-5 to TRBJ1-2; tentatively, D is TRBD1 (5 bases). V was trimmed by 7 bases and J by 8 bases, leaving 17 bases between them. Germline V gene lookup returns CDR1 MNHEY and CDR2 SVGAGI. This CDR3 is 13 amino acids long. The CDR3 loop is CASNPAPGQGYTF. In DNA form, the CDR3 reads TGTGCCAGCAACCCAGCCCCTGGACAAGGCTACACCTTC.

The rearrangement uses TRBV18 and TRBJ2-1; weak D call: TRBD2 (5 bases). The CDR3 has 12 amino acids. Germline CDR1 is KGHSH and CDR2 is LQKENI. Trimming stripped 4 bases from V and 9 bases from J, with 10 bases between. This chain's CDR3 is CASSLSGGEQFF. Here the CDR3 DNA reads TGTGCCAGCTCACTCTCCGGAGGTGAGCAGTTCTTC.

The chain uses TRBV7-2 and TRBJ2-7, with a tentative D call TRBD1 (6 bases). Trimming shortened V by 5 bases and J by 9 bases, and 14 bases separated the two germline ends. This CDR3 spans 12 amino acids. Germline CDR1 and CDR2: SGHTA and FQGNSA. The CDR3 region has the DNA TGTGCCAGCAGCCCAAACAGGGCCGTGCAGTACTTC. As protein: CASSPNRAVQYF.

The chain couples TRBV4-1 to TRBJ2-7; perhaps TRBD2 as D (5 bases). Germline V gene lookup returns CDR1 MGHRA and CDR2 YSYEKL. Between the trimmed V and J ends, which lost 1 base and 6 bases, there was a span of 16 bases. CDR3 length: 15 residues. As DNA, the CDR3 is TGCGCCAGCAGCCAAGTGTCAGGAGGAGGCGGCGAGCAGTACTTC. It codes for CASSQVSGGGGEQYF.

DNA of the CDR3: TGTGCCAGCAGTGAAGCGCGGTTAGGGGGACGTGAAGCTTTCTTT. This translates into CASSEARLGGREAFF. This chain connects TRBV6-1 to TRBJ1-1, with TRBD1 as a possible D gene (6 bases). From germline, CDR1 is MNHNS and CDR2 SASEGT. CDR3 length: 15 amino acids. V lost 0 bases and J 7 bases, leaving 15 bases between the germline ends.

The chain is built from TRBV28 and TRBJ1-2; D gene uncertain. V was pared by 5 bases and J by 3 bases, with 7 bases between. The germline V gene has CDR1 MDHEN and CDR2 SYDVKM. This CDR3 has 12 residues. The CDR3 coding sequence is TGTGCCAGCAGTCCCTCAGACTATGGCTACACCTTC. Translated, it gives CASSPSDYGYTF.

This chain joins TRBV4-3 and TRBJ2-1; D could derive from TRBD1 or TRBD2 (5 bases each). This CDR3 is 15 amino acids long. V dropped 4 bases and J dropped 0 bases, with 10 bases sitting between them. The germline V gene has CDR1 LGHNA and CDR2 YSLEER. DNA of the CDR3: TGCGCCAGCAGCCTGAGGGACGGCTCCTACAATGAGCAGTTCTTC. Encoded protein: CASSLRDGSYNEQFF.

The chain has TRBV19 and TRBJ1-1; D is unclear. CDR1 is LNHDA and CDR2 is SQIVND in the germline V gene (reference sequence). V was shortened by 1 base and J by 1 base, with 10 bases between the two germline ends. CDR3 length equals 15 residues. The CDR3 bases are TGTGCCAGTAGTATAGTATGGCAGACGAACACTGAAGCTTTCTTT. Translation gives CASSIVWQTNTEAFF.

The V gene is TRBV7-9, the J gene TRBJ1-5; 8 bases align to TRBD1. J lost 6 bases, V lost 5 bases, and 9 bases had no gene match. The CDR3 is made up of 15 amino acids. CDR1 and CDR2 (germline): SEHNR, FQNEAQ (reference sequence). CDR3 loop: CASSRGQGGSQPQHF. In nucleotides, the CDR3 is TGTGCCAGCAGCCGCGGACAGGGTGGTTCTCAGCCCCAGCATTTT.

V usage is TRBV6-6 and J usage is TRBJ2-3; D tentatively fits TRBD1 or TRBD2 (5 bases each). The CDR3 has 13 residues. V lost 5 bases, J lost 11 bases, and 17 bases lay in between. Germline V gene data show CDR1 as MNHNY and CDR2 as SVGAGI (reference sequence). The CDR3 is CASSPTPGRMQYF. DNA of the CDR3: TGTGCCAGCAGTCCAACTCCGGGACGAATGCAGTATTTT.

The rearrangement joins TRBV5-5 to TRBJ2-7; D may match TRBD1 or TRBD2 (5 bases each). Trimming took off 3 bases at V and 5 bases at J, with 15 bases between the two ends. CDR3 length: 14 amino acids. CDR1 is SGHKS and CDR2 is YYEKEE in the germline V gene (reference sequence). The CDR3 reads CASSSTGTPHEQYF. DNA of the CDR3: TGTGCCAGCAGCTCAACCGGGACCCCCCACGAGCAGTACTTC. Complete variable domain (other parts from reference TRBV5-5 and TRBJ2-7): DAGVTQSPTHLIKTRGQQVTLRCSPISGHKSVSWYQQVLGQGPQFIFQYYEKEERGRGNFPDRFSARQFPNYSSELNVNALLLGDSALYLCASSSTGTPHEQYFGPGTRLTVT.

The rearrangement uses TRBV7-2 and TRBJ1-2; no firm D call. CDR3 length: 14 amino acids. The V end lost 0 bases, the J end lost 4 bases, and 9 bases lay between the germline ends. Looked up from germline, CDR1 is SGHTA and CDR2 is FQGNSA. CDR3 coding DNA: TGTGCCAGCAGCTTAGCGTGGCAGGTCTATGGCTACACCTTC. Translating it yields CASSLAWQVYGYTF.

This chain joins TRBV10-1 and TRBJ2-2; 8 bases are a match to TRBD1. Germline V gene lookup returns CDR1 WNHNN and CDR2 SYGVQD (reference sequence). The CDR3 is 14 residues long. Trimming removed 4 bases from V and 7 bases from J; junction bases left unmatched: 5. CDR3 nucleotide sequence: TGCGCCAGCAGTGGTCAGGGGGCCGGCGGGGAGCTGTTTTTT. As protein: CASSGQGAGGELFF.

The chain has TRBV28 and TRBJ2-1; 7 bases align to TRBD2. The V segment lost 4 bases and the J segment 8 bases; nucleotides outside the gene matches: 8. The germline gives CDR1 MDHEN, CDR2 SYDVKM. The length of the CDR3 is 14 residues. CDR3 bases: TGTGCCAGCAGTTCCGGACTAGTCTGGGATGAGCAGTTCTTC. It translates to CASSSGLVWDEQFF.

This clone was recorded only once. This chain links TRBV6-5 with TRBJ2-7; weak D call: TRBD1 (7 bases). Per germline, CDR1 MNHEY and CDR2 SVGAGI. The V end lost 7 bases, the J end lost 5 bases, and 21 bases lay between the germline ends. The length of the CDR3 is 15 residues. The CDR3 is CASNRQGGPYDEQYF. The CDR3 DNA reads as TGTGCCAGCAACCGACAGGGAGGCCCTTATGACGAGCAGTACTTC.

This clone was picked up one time. CDR3 coding DNA: TGCGCCAGCAGTCAATCACCCCCCGCGGAGACCCAGTACTTC. This codes for CASSQSPPAETQYF. This chain connects TRBV23-1 to TRBJ2-5; D remains ambiguous. TRBV23-1 is sorted into the ORF group, with uncertain function. Deletions cut 0 bases from V and 5 bases from J, with 10 bases between. The CDR3 totals 14 residues.

The rearrangement uses TRBV5-5 and TRBJ1-1, with 8 bases that match TRBD1. The trim removed 0 bases at V and 0 bases at J, leaving 4 bases unmatched. Germline V lookup: CDR1 SGHKS, CDR2 YYEKEE (reference sequence). The CDR3 covers 16 residues. CDR3 nucleotides: TGTGCCAGCAGCTTGGGACAGGGGCCCATGAACACTGAAGCTTTCTTT. Protein: CASSLGQGPMNTEAFF.

J is TRBJ1-5 and V is TRBV19; perhaps TRBD1 as D (5 bases). Germline V gene data show CDR1 as LNHDA and CDR2 as SQIVND (reference sequence). CDR3 size: 15 residues. Trimming left V 7 bases short and J 2 bases short, with 15 bases between. CDR3 sequence reads: CASTPGNGGNQPQHF. As DNA, the CDR3 is TGTGCCAGTACCCCAGGGAACGGAGGCAATCAGCCCCAGCATTTT.

The chain has TRBV18 and TRBJ2-7; no clear D gene. V was trimmed by 3 bases and J by 4 bases, leaving 10 bases between them. The CDR3 is made up of 13 amino acids. Per the germline V gene, CDR1 is KGHSH and CDR2 is LQKENI. The chain's CDR3 is CASSPELEYEQYF. The CDR3 coding sequence is TGTGCCAGCTCACCTGAGCTCGAATACGAGCAGTACTTC.

This clone was picked up one time. The chain carries TRBV5-4 and TRBJ1-4; D is uncertain. Germline V gene sequence: CDR1 SGHNT, CDR2 YYREEE (reference sequence). The CDR3 contains 13 residues. Trimming removed 1 base at V and 4 bases at J, with 5 bases between. Here the CDR3 DNA reads TGTGCCAGCAGCTTGATGGATAATGAAAAACTGTTTTTT. Translation: CASSLMDNEKLFF.

This clone was recorded only once. This chain connects TRBV7-6 to TRBJ1-2; unclear D gene. CDR3 length: 12 amino acids. Between the trimmed V and J ends, which lost 2 bases and 6 bases, there was a span of 7 bases. Germline assignment: CDR1 SGHVS and CDR2 FNYEAQ. The CDR3 DNA sequence: TGTGCCAGCAGCTTACGGCCGGATGGCTACACCTTC. Translating it yields CASSLRPDGYTF.